The 23 T cell receptor beta chains listed next were all sequenced from one sample in a study of PD-1 blockade in classical Hodgkin lymphoma. Clones were read by immunoSEQ multiplex PCR, and TCRdb kept only the in-frame ones, dropping some. The sample contains around 70,000 clones, about two thirds of which appear only once. Every patient had relapsed following autologous stem cell transplantation, and cohorts differed in brentuximab vedotin exposure. The starting material was peripheral blood mononuclear cells (PBMCs), obtained before the second cycle of nivolumab. These receptors were obtained from a human donor with classical Hodgkin lymphoma.

The chain is built from TRBV9 and TRBJ2-7; 7 positions agree with TRBD1. This CDR3 contains 15 residues. CDR1 is SGDLS and CDR2 is YYNGEE in the germline V gene. V shed 0 bases, J shed 3 bases, and the junction held 6 bases outside the gene matches. CDR3 amino acids: CASSVEAGTDYEQYF. The CDR3 DNA sequence: TGTGCCAGCAGCGTAGAAGCCGGGACAGACTACGAGCAGTACTTC.

This chain links TRBV27 with TRBJ1-6; no clear D gene. Between the trimmed V and J ends, which lost 5 bases and 0 bases, there was a span of 8 bases. Looked up from germline, CDR1 is MNHEY and CDR2 is SMNVEV (reference sequence). The CDR3 extends over 15 amino acids. In nucleotides, the CDR3 is TGTGCCAGCAGTCCCCCGCCCTCCTATAATTCACCCCTCCACTTT. Protein sequence: CASSPPPSYNSPLHF.

The chain combines TRBV5-1 with TRBJ1-1; perhaps TRBD1 as D (5 bases). The CDR3 spans 15 residues. Trimming left V 3 bases short and J 1 base short, with 13 bases between. The germline V gene has CDR1 SGHRS and CDR2 YFSETQ. The CDR3 region is CASSWGYQGNTEAFF. DNA for the CDR3: TGCGCCAGCAGCTGGGGTTACCAGGGGAACACTGAAGCTTTCTTT. Supplemented by reference TRBV5-1 and TRBJ1-1, the full variable domain reads KAGVTQTPRYLIKTRGQQVTLSCSPISGHRSVSWYQQTPGQGLQFLFEYFSETQRNKGNFPGRFSGRQFSNSRSEMNVSTLELGDSALYLCASSWGYQGNTEAFFGQGTRLTVV.

The rearrangement joins TRBV6-5 to TRBJ1-1; D is unresolved. The CDR3 spans 13 residues. Germline V gene data show CDR1 as MNHEY and CDR2 as SVGAGI. Trimming took 2 bases from V and 1 from J, leaving 5 bases between them. The CDR3 here is CASSYGWNTEAFF. The CDR3 bases are TGTGCCAGCAGTTACGGGTGGAACACTGAAGCTTTCTTT.

This clone is medium-sized within its sample. This chain connects TRBV9 to TRBJ2-2; D may be TRBD1 (6 bases). Germline lookup yields CDR1 SGDLS and CDR2 YYNGEE. CDR3 length equals 14 residues. Trimming stripped 3 bases from V and 5 bases from J, with 11 bases between. As DNA, the CDR3 is TGTGCCAGCAGCGAGACAGGCCTGACCGGGGAGCTGTTTTTT. It encodes CASSETGLTGELFF.

This clone was recorded only once. The rearrangement joins TRBV6-5 to TRBJ2-3; tentative D call: TRBD2 (6 bases). The CDR3 sequence is 16 residues long. V was pared by 0 bases and J by 2 bases, with 12 bases between. In germline, CDR1 is MNHEY, CDR2 SVGAGI. The CDR3 here is CASSYSGGTFTDTQYF. The DNA for the CDR3 is TGTGCCAGCAGTTACTCGGGCGGGACCTTCACAGATACGCAGTATTTT.

The gene calls are TRBV7-9 and TRBJ1-4, with TRBD1 identical over 9 bases. CDR1 and CDR2 from the germline V gene are SEHNR and FQNEAQ (reference sequence). V shed 2 bases and J 8 bases; nucleotides not matched to a gene: 9. The CDR3 extends over 16 amino acids. The CDR3 bases are TGTGCCAGCAGCTTAAGCGGGTCGGACAGGGGCGAAAAACTGTTTTTT. This gives the protein CASSLSGSDRGEKLFF. The complete variable domain, with remaining parts taken from reference TRBV7-9 and TRBJ1-4, reads DTGVSQNPRHKITKRGQNVTFRCDPISEHNRLYWYRQTLGQGPEFLTYFQNEAQLEKSRLLSDRFSAERPKGSFSTLEIQRTEQGDSAMYLCASSLSGSDRGEKLFFGSGTQLSVL.

V and J are TRBV30 and TRBJ1-5; D ambiguous. Germline V gene lookup returns CDR1 GTSNPN and CDR2 SVGIG (reference sequence). V was pared by 6 bases and J by 3 bases, with 12 bases between. CDR3 length: 13 amino acids. CDR3 amino acids: CACRLGNNQPQHF. CDR3 DNA: TGTGCCTGCCGACTAGGGAACAATCAGCCCCAGCATTTT.

This clone has more than one count but fewer than ten. The chain couples TRBV5-1 to TRBJ2-6; TRBD2 might be the D (6 bases). Germline V lookup: CDR1 SGHRS, CDR2 YFSETQ. V lost 7 bases and J lost 1, with 6 bases in between. The CDR3 covers 13 residues. For the CDR3, the DNA is TGCGCCAGCCGGGGGTCTGGGGCCAACGTCCTGACTTTC. This gives the protein CASRGSGANVLTF.

This clone came up a few times. The chain has TRBV29-1 and TRBJ1-1; 10 bases are a match to TRBD1. The CDR3 is made up of 14 amino acids. CDR1 and CDR2 (germline): SQVTM, ANQGSEA. Trimming cost V 7 bases and J 4 bases; bases outside gene matches: 9. DNA for the CDR3: TGCAGCGCCAAGAGACAGGGGGCGGGCACTGAAGCTTTCTTT. Translated, it gives CSAKRQGAGTEAFF.

This chain connects TRBV6-1 to TRBJ1-1; TRBD1 aligns across 8 bases. This CDR3 has 15 amino acids. V shed 0 bases, J shed 11 bases, and the junction held 11 bases outside the gene matches. Per germline, CDR1 MNHNS and CDR2 SASEGT. In DNA, the CDR3 is TGTGCCAGCAGTGAAGCCCCTGGGACAGGCCGACCGGCTTTCTTT. It encodes CASSEAPGTGRPAFF.

The genes are TRBV7-3 and TRBJ2-1; TRBD2 is a possible D gene (6 bases). Germline assignment: CDR1 SGHTA and CDR2 FQGTGA. V dropped 2 bases and J dropped 4 bases, with 9 bases sitting between them. This CDR3 is 14 amino acids long. The CDR3 region has the DNA TGTGCCAGCAGCTTATCGGAGGGATACAATGAGCAGTTCTTC. This gives the protein CASSLSEGYNEQFF.

In this sample, this clone turned up once. The same CDR3 can be traced to other DNA sequences in this sample. The chain combines TRBV19 with TRBJ1-1; 8 bases match TRBD1. CDR3 size: 13 residues. CDR1 is LNHDA and CDR2 is SQIVND in the germline V gene (reference sequence). The V and J ends lost 5 bases and 3 bases, in that order; junction bases with no gene match: 2. As DNA, the CDR3 is TGTGCCAGTAGTTTACAGGGGGACACTGAAGCTTTCTTT. The encoded protein is CASSLQGDTEAFF. Based on the CDR3 plus reference TRBV19 and TRBJ1-1, the full variable domain is DGGITQSPKYLFRKEGQNVTLSCEQNLNHDAMYWYRQDPGQGLRLIYYSQIVNDFQKGDIAEGYSVSREKKESFPLTVTSAQKNPTAFYLCASSLQGDTEAFFGQGTRLTVV.

The genes are TRBV6-1 and TRBJ1-5; possibly TRBD1 for D (6 bases). In germline, CDR1 is MNHNS, CDR2 SASEGT. Trimming pared 5 bases from V and 3 bases from J, leaving 14 bases between. The CDR3 spans 15 residues. CDR3 in amino acids: CASSLEDSVNQPQHF. The CDR3 nucleotides are TGTGCCAGCAGTTTAGAGGACAGCGTCAATCAGCCCCAGCATTTT.

The rearrangement uses TRBV5-1 and TRBJ2-7; the D gene could be TRBD1 or TRBD2 (5 bases each). The CDR3 covers 14 residues. V was cut by 3 bases and J by 0 bases, with 10 bases left in between. CDR1 is SGHRS, CDR2 YFSETQ, per germline. CDR3 amino acids: CASSSWDVSYEQYF. CDR3 in DNA: TGCGCCAGCAGCTCCTGGGACGTCTCCTACGAGCAGTACTTC. The full variable domain, its missing parts supplied by reference TRBV5-1 and TRBJ2-7, is KAGVTQTPRYLIKTRGQQVTLSCSPISGHRSVSWYQQTPGQGLQFLFEYFSETQRNKGNFPGRFSGRQFSNSRSEMNVSTLELGDSALYLCASSSWDVSYEQYFGPGTRLTVT.

The chain recombines TRBV6-5 with TRBJ1-1; possible D gene TRBD1, 6 bases. Germline CDR1 is MNHEY and CDR2 is SVGAGI. V was trimmed by 1 base and J by 13 bases, leaving 25 bases between them. The length of the CDR3 is 16 residues. The CDR3 sequence is CASSYFPVRDKPGIFF. The CDR3 nucleotides read TGTGCCAGCAGTTACTTTCCGGTTCGGGACAAGCCCGGCATTTTCTTT.

The chain combines TRBV28 with TRBJ2-3; 8 bases align to TRBD1. Trimming cost V 7 bases and J 3 bases; bases outside gene matches: 6. Germline CDR1 and CDR2: MDHEN and SYDVKM. This CDR3 contains 14 residues. The CDR3 region is CASIQDRATDTQYF. DNA for the CDR3: TGTGCCAGCATCCAGGACAGGGCAACAGATACGCAGTATTTT.

The chain carries TRBV19 and TRBJ2-2; D may correspond to TRBD1 or TRBD2 (5 bases each). The germline V and J ends were trimmed by 6 bases and 2 bases, with 16 bases remaining between them. The CDR3 is made up of 16 amino acids. Germline-derived CDR1 and CDR2 are LNHDA and SQIVND (reference sequence). The CDR3 protein is CASRTGDVINTGELFF. CDR3 nucleotides: TGTGCCAGTAGGACTGGGGACGTAATTAACACCGGGGAGCTGTTTTTT.

In regard to this clone: The same CDR3 arises from other DNA sequences in this sample as well. This rearrangement joins TRBV5-1 to TRBJ1-1; D remains ambiguous. V was pared by 0 bases and J by 1 base, with 7 bases between. CDR1 is SGHRS and CDR2 is YFSETQ in the germline V gene. The CDR3 length is 14 residues. The CDR3 region is CASSLEGSNTEAFF. CDR3 bases: TGCGCCAGCAGCTTGGAAGGATCGAACACTGAAGCTTTCTTT.

The genes are TRBV28 and TRBJ2-3, with D maybe TRBD2 (6 bases). There are 15 residues in the CDR3. CDR1 and CDR2 (germline): MDHEN, SYDVKM. The V and J ends lost 3 bases and 5 bases respectively, with 15 bases between them. The CDR3 sequence: CASSLGTSLIDTQYF. The CDR3 DNA reads as TGTGCCAGCAGTTTGGGAACTAGCCTTATAGATACGCAGTATTTT.

The chain recombines TRBV9 with TRBJ1-5; D is uncertain. Germline CDR1 SGDLS, CDR2 YYNGEE. Trimming took off 0 bases at V and 6 bases at J, with 7 bases between the two ends. The CDR3 length is 13 residues. The CDR3 sequence: CASSVDPSQPQHF. CDR3 in DNA: TGTGCCAGCAGCGTAGACCCTTCTCAGCCCCAGCATTTT.

This clone was found a few times. This chain links TRBV25-1 with TRBJ2-3; D call uncertain. CDR1 and CDR2 from the germline V gene are MGHDK and SYGVNS. The CDR3 is made up of 12 amino acids. V was pared by 7 bases and J by 7 bases, with 12 bases between. The CDR3 sequence: CASKGNSHTQYF. The CDR3 DNA reads TGTGCCAGCAAGGGAAATAGTCATACGCAGTATTTT.

This chain links TRBV5-1 with TRBJ1-4, with 7 bases lining up with TRBD1. Per germline, CDR1 SGHRS and CDR2 YFSETQ. The CDR3 runs to 14 residues. After removal of 5 bases from V and 7 bases from J, the junction contained 8 bases not matched to a gene. CDR3 region: CASSSTGVGEKLFF. The CDR3 DNA reads TGCGCCAGCAGTTCAACAGGGGTGGGTGAAAAACTGTTTTTT.